This is a list of T cell receptor beta chains from one sample in a study of cytomegalovirus exposure and HLA in healthy donors. Produced via immunoSEQ multiplex PCR; TCRdb's table is partial and in-frame only. The profile shows some 120,000 clones, roughly 80% of them singletons. Specimen: PBMCs. Source of these receptors: a male donor in good health and CMV-seronegative. Each CDR3 is given with its conserved first and last residue. The order of the fields is clone size, J gene, D gene, V gene, CDR3 protein, CDR3 DNA. D genes are given only for firm matches. The size field is filled for only some rows; it gives once, few, many or a size class.

>NA|TRBJ2-1|NA|TRBV5-8
CASSLGRAYNEQFF
TGTGCCAGCAGCTTAGGGCGGGCCTACAATGAGCAGTTCTTC
>NA|TRBJ2-4|TRBD1|TRBV18
CASSPLTGGQINSQYF
TGTGCCAGCTCACCACTGACAGGGGGCCAGATAAACAGTCAGTACTTC
>NA|TRBJ2-7|NA|TRBV28
CASSPDRRRYEQYF
TGTGCCAGCAGTCCCGACAGGAGGCGATACGAGCAGTACTTC
>NA|TRBJ2-7|TRBD1|TRBV27
CASRPGQVTYEQYF
TGTGCCAGCAGACCGGGACAGGTCACCTACGAGCAGTACTTC
>once|TRBJ2-7|NA|TRBV11-2
CASSYSTGSYEQYF
TGTGCCAGCAGCTACTCCACAGGGTCCTACGAGCAGTACTTC
>once|TRBJ2-6|NA|TRBV2
CATSGGAGANVLTF
TGTGCCACCTCTGGGGGGGCCGGGGCCAACGTCCTGACTTTC
>NA|TRBJ2-7|NA|TRBV5-5
CASSLETVSSYEQYF
TGTGCCAGCAGCTTGGAGACAGTAAGCTCCTACGAGCAGTACTTC
>NA|TRBJ2-1|NA|TRBV6-5
CASSYRGISYNEQFF
TGTGCCAGCAGTTACAGGGGGATATCCTACAATGAGCAGTTCTTC
>NA|TRBJ2-5|NA|TRBV7-9
CASRPNLVVETQYF
TGTGCCAGCAGGCCTAACTTAGTTGTGGAGACCCAGTACTTC
>NA|TRBJ1-1|NA|TRBV6-5
CASSLGGRAEAFF
TGTGCCAGCAGTTTGGGGGGGAGGGCTGAAGCTTTCTTT
>NA|TRBJ1-5|NA|TRBV14
CASSLTGGNQPQHF
TGTGCCAGCAGCCTGACCGGCGGGAATCAGCCCCAGCATTTT
>NA|TRBJ2-5|NA|TRBV10-1
CASSDGPGETQYF
TGCGCCAGCAGTGATGGACCGGGGGAGACCCAGTACTTC
>once|TRBJ2-2|TRBD2|TRBV27
CASIRLAEGYTGELFF
TGTGCCAGCATTAGACTAGCGGAGGGTTATACCGGGGAGCTGTTTTTT
>NA|TRBJ2-6|NA|TRBV27
CASSLLRTAGNVLTF
TGTGCCAGCAGTTTATTGAGGACAGCCGGAAACGTCCTGACTTTC
>few|TRBJ2-2|TRBD1|TRBV10-3
CAISGRGQGYTGELFF
TGTGCCATCAGTGGACGGGGACAGGGATACACCGGGGAGCTGTTTTTT
>NA|TRBJ2-7|NA|TRBV7-6
CASSATYRGLYEQYF
TGTGCCAGCAGCGCAACCTATAGGGGACTTTACGAGCAGTACTTC
>NA|TRBJ2-1|TRBD2|TRBV7-2
CASNPSGGFSYNEQFF
TGTGCCAGCAACCCTAGCGGGGGGTTCTCCTACAATGAGCAGTTCTTC
>NA|TRBJ1-2|NA|TRBV30
CAWSVRGQGNGYTF
TGTGCCTGGAGTGTACGAGGGCAGGGGAATGGCTACACCTTC
>NA|TRBJ2-6|NA|TRBV9
CASSVAGSGANGLTF
TGTGCCAGCAGCGTAGCCGGCTCTGGGGCCAACGGCCTGACTTTC
>NA|TRBJ2-1|TRBD2|TRBV7-3
CASSLTFSGAYEQFF
TGTGCCAGCAGCTTAACATTTAGCGGGGCCTATGAGCAGTTCTTC
>NA|TRBJ2-4|NA|TRBV30
CAWKSLAKNIQYF
TGTGCCTGGAAATCTTTAGCCAAAAACATTCAGTACTTC
>NA|TRBJ1-1|TRBD1|TRBV5-1
CASSWTGYDTEAFF
TGCGCCAGCAGCTGGACAGGGTACGACACTGAAGCTTTCTTT
>NA|TRBJ2-5|NA|TRBV25-1
CASSREKIQETQYF
TGTGCCAGCAGTCGTGAGAAGATTCAAGAGACCCAGTACTTC
>NA|TRBJ1-6|TRBD1|TRBV7-8
CASSQTQGARGNSPLHF
TGTGCCAGCAGCCAGACACAGGGGGCAAGGGGGAATTCACCCCTCCACTTT
>NA|TRBJ1-4|TRBD1|TRBV7-9
CASSLQGAASEKLFF
TGTGCCAGCAGCTTACAGGGGGCGGCGAGCGAAAAACTGTTTTTT
>NA|TRBJ2-7|NA|TRBV30
CAWTLAGSYEQYF
TGTGCCTGGACCCTAGCCGGATCCTACGAGCAGTACTTC
>NA|TRBJ1-2|TRBD1|TRBV9
CASSVGGQGAAGYTF
TGTGCCAGCAGCGTAGGTGGGCAGGGGGCCGCTGGCTACACCTTC
>NA|TRBJ2-1|NA|TRBV15
CATSPGQYNEQFF
TGTGCCACCAGCCCCGGACAGTACAATGAGCAGTTCTTC
>once|TRBJ1-3|NA|TRBV19
CASSNFAGAGNTIYF
TGTGCCAGTAGTAATTTTGCAGGTGCTGGAAACACCATATATTTT
>NA|TRBJ2-7|NA|TRBV10-3
CAIGLEVSPYEQYF
TGTGCCATCGGATTAGAGGTTTCACCTTACGAGCAGTACTTC
>NA|TRBJ2-3|NA|TRBV25-1
CASSRARESTDTQYF
TGTGCCAGCAGTCGGGCCAGGGAAAGCACAGATACGCAGTATTTT
>NA|TRBJ1-1|NA|TRBV7-8
CASSLVPGMNTEAFF
TGTGCCAGCAGCTTAGTCCCAGGCATGAACACTGAAGCTTTCTTT
>few|TRBJ1-3|NA|TRBV6-6
CASSPSGTGNTIYF
TGTGCCAGCAGCCCGTCGGGTACTGGAAACACCATATATTTT
>NA|TRBJ1-1|NA|TRBV19
CASSIGFQEFTEAFF
TGTGCCAGTAGTATAGGTTTCCAGGAATTCACTGAAGCTTTCTTT
>NA|TRBJ1-2|NA|TRBV7-9
CSSTMGGYGYTF
TGTTCCAGCACCATGGGAGGTTATGGCTACACCTTC
>NA|TRBJ1-1|NA|TRBV7-9
CASIYRTGEAFF
TGTGCCAGCATCTACCGGACGGGGGAAGCTTTCTTT
>NA|TRBJ2-7|NA|TRBV5-1
CASSHTTSLVYEQYF
TGCGCCAGCAGCCACACGACAAGTTTGGTCTACGAGCAGTACTTC
>NA|TRBJ2-7|NA|TRBV4-1
CASSQESPPYEQYF
TGCGCCAGCAGCCAAGAATCCCCCCCTTACGAGCAGTACTTC
>NA|TRBJ1-4|NA|TRBV11-2
CASRGGRDGGNEKLFF
TGTGCCAGCAGGGGAGGTCGGGACGGCGGCAATGAAAAACTGTTTTTT
>few|TRBJ2-5|TRBD2|TRBV9
CASSAGLAGGLYQETQYF
TGTGCCAGCAGCGCGGGACTAGCGGGGGGCTTGTACCAAGAGACCCAGTACTTC
>NA|TRBJ2-7|NA|TRBV28
CASSTTREQYF
TGTGCCAGCAGCACGACAAGGGAGCAGTACTTC